This TCR beta chain was sequenced in a study of blood T cells in healthy people across ages. Broader study findings: With donor CMV status unknown, expanded clonotype changes were possibly confounded.

V was pared by 8 bases and J by 6 bases, with 13 bases between. The CDR3 is 11 residues long. Germline CDR1 and CDR2: SQVTM and ANQGSEA. Together with a sample-barcoded 5' primer, a J-beta primer mix was included in a second PCR lasting roughly 7 to 11 cycles. TCRdb re-called the 5' RACE reads with MiXCR, one entry per CDR3 protein. The sample includes hundreds of thousands of distinct CDR3 sequences, under 40% of them seen just once. Details on this clonotype: No antigen is known for it. A read error is possible here, since a much larger clone lies one base away.

Material for sequencing was blood. The source is a man aged 18 to 29 in good health. The chain has TRBV29-1 and TRBJ1-1; possibly TRBD1 for D (5 bases). This chain's CDR3 is CSTTGTPEAFF. CDR3 nucleotide sequence: TGCAGCACAACCGGGACCCCTGAAGCTTTCTTT. The whole variable domain, remainder taken from reference TRBV29-1 and TRBJ1-1, is SAVISQKPSRDICQRGTSLTIQCQVDSQVTMMFWYRQQPGQSLTLIATANQGSEATYESGFVIDKFPISRPNLTFSTLTVSNMSPEDSSIYLCSTTGTPEAFFGQGTRLTVV.